This T cell receptor beta chain was obtained from a study of beta chain features in type 1 diabetes. Study-level results: People with Type 1 diabetes carried modestly yet significantly shorter TCRB CDR3s in all four CD4+ subsets.

This clone was counted only a few times. What it recognizes is unknown. Germline V gene lookup returns CDR1 SGDLS and CDR2 YYNGEE. Trimming took off 0 bases at V and 7 bases at J, with 14 bases between the two ends. The length of the CDR3 is 15 residues. The investigators reverse transcribed all of the isolated RNA, so they sequenced expressed TCRB transcripts. Generated by immunoSEQ multiplex PCR, the TCRdb table keeps only in-frame clones and is missing some. The data contain under 450,000 clones, about 15% of them singletons. The sequence was collected from a man aged 30 to 39 in good health. Sequenced: naive CD4+ T cells from blood. The chain combines TRBV9 with TRBJ2-1; D ambiguous. CDR3 coding DNA: TGTGCCAGCAGCGTAGCCCCGGGTGCGGAGAATGAGCAGTTCTTC. As protein: CASSVAPGAENEQFF.